The 24 T cell receptor beta chains listed next were all sequenced from one sample in a study of CD8+ T cells in alopecia areata. Investigators isolated RNA and reverse transcribed it into cDNA to act as the sequencing template. TCRdb's table, derived via immunoSEQ multiplex PCR, lists solely in-frame clones and lacks some. The table shows over 150,000 clones, with approximately 60% occurring only once. Treatment denoted: oral pan-JAK inhibitor, 5-10 mg twice daily. The sequencing here drew on CD4+ T cells sorted from blood, taken at week 24, from a patient treated with tofacitinib. The receptor set was obtained from a human donor with alopecia areata.

This clone was picked up a small number of times. V usage is TRBV19 and J usage is TRBJ1-1; no clear D gene. Germline-derived CDR1 and CDR2 are LNHDA and SQIVND (reference sequence). This CDR3 comprises 12 residues. The V end was cut by 7 bases, the J end by 3 bases, with 9 bases between. CDR3 protein: CASIEDDTEAFF. The CDR3 nucleotides read TGTGCCAGTATTGAGGACGACACTGAAGCTTTCTTT.

The V and J genes are TRBV5-1 and TRBJ2-5; possibly TRBD1 or TRBD2 for D (5 bases each). V lost 4 bases, J lost 1 base, and 5 bases lay in between. Germline CDR1 reads SGHRS; CDR2 reads YFSETQ. The CDR3 is made up of 12 amino acids. CDR3 in amino acids: CASSGGQETQYF. DNA of the CDR3: TGCGCCAGCAGCGGGGGCCAAGAGACCCAGTACTTC.

This clone occurred once. V and J are TRBV11-2 and TRBJ1-1, with a possible D match to TRBD1 (5 bases). Trimming took 8 bases from V and 3 from J, leaving 16 bases between them. Germline CDR1 SGHAT, CDR2 FQNNGV. The CDR3 spans 14 residues. CDR3 coding DNA: TGTGCCAGCTCCTCCCGGGGGTTAGACACTGAAGCTTTCTTT. As protein: CASSSRGLDTEAFF.

This clone turned up a few times. The chain links TRBV5-1 to TRBJ2-3; 7 positions agree with TRBD1. After removal of 3 bases from V and 4 bases from J, the junction contained 11 bases not matched to a gene. Germline V gives CDR1 SGHRS, CDR2 YFSETQ. The CDR3 has 16 residues. The CDR3 loop reads CASSSTAGTVADTQYF. The CDR3 DNA reads TGCGCCAGCAGCTCAACAGCTGGGACAGTCGCAGATACGCAGTATTTT.

The rearrangement links TRBV29-1 to TRBJ1-3; D is undetermined. Trimming cost V 7 bases and J 0 bases, with 10 bases left between them. This CDR3 contains 13 residues. Looked up from germline, CDR1 is SQVTM and CDR2 is ANQGSEA. The CDR3 region is CSAQGSSGNTIYF. In nucleotides, the CDR3 is TGCAGCGCCCAAGGGAGCTCTGGAAACACCATATATTTT. Supplemented by reference TRBV29-1 and TRBJ1-3, the full variable domain reads SAVISQKPSRDICQRGTSLTIQCQVDSQVTMMFWYRQQPGQSLTLIATANQGSEATYESGFVIDKFPISRPNLTFSTLTVSNMSPEDSSIYLCSAQGSSGNTIYFGEGSWLTVV.

V is TRBV6-6 and J is TRBJ1-2; 8 bases line up with TRBD1. Unmatched junction bases numbered 9, after V lost 5 bases and J lost 4 bases. Germline CDR1 and CDR2: MNHNY and SVGAGI (reference sequence). The CDR3 extends over 15 amino acids. The CDR3 sequence: CASSLRTGSSYGYTF. CDR3 in DNA: TGTGCCAGCAGTCTAAGGACAGGGTCCTCCTATGGCTACACCTTC.

The sample holds a few counts of this clone. The chain carries TRBV29-1 and TRBJ1-2; D gene uncertain. CDR3 length: 13 amino acids. Looked up from germline, CDR1 is SQVTM and CDR2 is ANQGSEA. The germline V and J ends were trimmed by 4 bases and 6 bases, with 15 bases remaining between them. The CDR3 protein is CSVGTIGLDGYTF. DNA of the CDR3: TGCAGCGTTGGGACCATTGGACTCGATGGCTACACCTTC.

This chain uses TRBV30 with TRBJ2-5, with D maybe TRBD1 (6 bases). Per the germline V gene, CDR1 is GTSNPN and CDR2 is SVGIG (reference sequence). V was pared by 3 bases and J by 5 bases, with 10 bases between. The CDR3 runs to 12 residues. In nucleotides, the CDR3 is TGTGCCTGGAGCAGGGGCGGGGAGACCCAGTACTTC. This encodes CAWSRGGETQYF.

V is TRBV19 and J is TRBJ1-2, with a possible D match to TRBD1 (5 bases). The length of the CDR3 is 13 residues. V was clipped by 3 bases and J by 4 bases, with 9 bases between them. Germline CDR1 is LNHDA and CDR2 is SQIVND (reference sequence). Here the CDR3 reads CASSIGRAYGYTF. The CDR3 nucleotides are TGTGCCAGTAGTATTGGCAGGGCCTATGGCTACACCTTC.

V gene TRBV30 combines with J gene TRBJ2-3, with no clear D. This CDR3 has 14 residues. Trimming took off 2 bases at V and 2 bases at J, with 11 bases between the two ends. Germline CDR1 and CDR2: GTSNPN and SVGIG (reference sequence). CDR3 sequence: CAWSRDPLTDTQYF. DNA of the CDR3: TGTGCCTGGAGTCGCGACCCGCTCACAGATACGCAGTATTTT.

The chain is built from TRBV6-5 and TRBJ2-3, with D uncertain. CDR3 length equals 16 residues. Between the trimmed V and J ends, which lost 0 bases and 6 bases, there was a span of 16 bases. CDR1 is MNHEY and CDR2 is SVGAGI in the germline V gene. The CDR3 DNA sequence: TGTGCCAGCAGTTACTCTGTTTCGGCGCTGGGGGATACGCAGTATTTT. Protein product: CASSYSVSALGDTQYF.

The sample holds one count of this clone. This chain links TRBV29-1 with TRBJ1-1; tentative D call: TRBD1 (6 bases). Trimming stripped 7 bases from V and 1 base from J, with 13 bases between. The CDR3 covers 13 residues. CDR1 and CDR2 (germline): SQVTM, ANQGSEA. The CDR3 loop is CSAADRRNTEAFF. The CDR3 bases are TGCAGCGCCGCCGACAGGCGGAACACTGAAGCTTTCTTT. Full variable domain (rest looked up from reference TRBV29-1 and TRBJ1-1): SAVISQKPSRDICQRGTSLTIQCQVDSQVTMMFWYRQQPGQSLTLIATANQGSEATYESGFVIDKFPISRPNLTFSTLTVSNMSPEDSSIYLCSAADRRNTEAFFGQGTRLTVV.

V is TRBV5-4 and J is TRBJ2-5, with a possible D match to TRBD2 (6 bases). The CDR3 runs 14 residues. Germline V gene data show CDR1 as SGHNT and CDR2 as YYREEE (reference sequence). Trimming removed 1 base at V and 2 bases at J, with 9 bases between. The CDR3 DNA follows: TGTGCCAGCAGCTTGTACGGGGGTCAAGAGACCCAGTACTTC. Its translation: CASSLYGGQETQYF.

This chain connects TRBV5-1 to TRBJ1-1; TRBD1 agrees at 7 bases. V shed 0 bases and J 6 bases; nucleotides not matched to a gene: 8. Germline V gene sequence: CDR1 SGHRS, CDR2 YFSETQ. The CDR3 totals 15 residues. The CDR3 bases are TGCGCCAGCAGCTTGGTGGTAGGGGGCGCCCCTGAAGCTTTCTTT. Translating it yields CASSLVVGGAPEAFF.

The chain is built from TRBV28 and TRBJ2-7; D is possibly TRBD1 (6 bases). The germline gives CDR1 MDHEN, CDR2 SYDVKM. The V end was cut by 3 bases, the J end by 3 bases, with 15 bases between. This CDR3 comprises 15 residues. For the CDR3, the DNA is TGTGCCAGCAGTTTGATCGGGGCAGGGGACTACGAGCAGTACTTC. The encoded protein is CASSLIGAGDYEQYF.

The rearrangement uses TRBV29-1 and TRBJ2-7; D call uncertain. The CDR3 is 11 residues long. Trimming pared 4 bases from V and 7 bases from J, leaving 11 bases between. Germline V gene lookup returns CDR1 SQVTM and CDR2 ANQGSEA. CDR3 nucleotides: TGCAGCGTTGGTGCCCGATTGGAGCAGTACTTC. Its translation is CSVGARLEQYF.

This clone was counted between two and nine times. The rearrangement joins TRBV10-3 to TRBJ1-6, with D perhaps TRBD1 (6 bases). V dropped 0 bases and J dropped 7 bases, with 7 bases sitting between them. The length of the CDR3 is 14 residues. The germline CDR1 and CDR2 sequences are ENHRY and SYGVKD. CDR3 residues: CAISESGGNSPLHF. The DNA for the CDR3 is TGTGCCATCAGTGAGTCGGGGGGCAATTCACCCCTCCACTTT.

This sequence joins TRBV10-3 and TRBJ1-3; D not resolved. The germline V and J ends were trimmed by 0 bases and 7 bases, with 7 bases remaining between them. The CDR3 sequence is 13 residues long. Germline loops: CDR1 ENHRY, CDR2 SYGVKD. The CDR3: CAISESDLNTIYF. The CDR3 nucleotides are TGTGCCATCAGTGAGTCGGATCTGAACACCATATATTTT.

The genes are TRBV5-6 and TRBJ2-5; tentatively, D is TRBD2 (6 bases). V lost 0 bases and J lost 1, with 13 bases in between. Germline values: CDR1 SGHDT, CDR2 YYEEEE. The length of the CDR3 is 16 residues. The CDR3: CASSLVVGLLQETQYF. In DNA, the CDR3 is TGTGCCAGCAGCTTGGTGGTGGGACTTCTCCAAGAGACCCAGTACTTC.

This clone has just a few counts. This chain connects TRBV27 to TRBJ1-2; D might be TRBD1 (6 bases). Germline-derived CDR1 and CDR2 are MNHEY and SMNVEV (reference sequence). This CDR3 contains 15 residues. Trimming left V 5 bases short and J 0 bases short, with 13 bases between. CDR3 residues: CASSATGRSNYGYTF. In DNA form, the CDR3 reads TGTGCCAGCAGTGCAACAGGGAGGTCTAACTATGGCTACACCTTC.

V and J are TRBV6-5 and TRBJ2-5; 7 bases are a match to TRBD1. This CDR3 spans 14 amino acids. Germline V CDR1 and CDR2: MNHEY, SVGAGI. V lost 2 bases to trimming and J lost 1 base; unmatched junction nucleotides: 1. CDR3 amino acids: CASSYGTAQETQYF. The CDR3 DNA follows: TGTGCCAGCAGTTACGGGACAGCCCAAGAGACCCAGTACTTC.

The rearrangement uses TRBV6-6 and TRBJ2-5; 8 positions agree with TRBD1. The CDR3 spans 15 residues. From germline, CDR1 is MNHNY and CDR2 SVGAGI (reference sequence). The V and J ends lost 7 bases and 1 base, in that order; junction bases with no gene match: 8. CDR3 DNA sequence: TGTGCCAGCAACCCAGGACAGGGAGGCCAAGAGACCCAGTACTTC. This sequence encodes CASNPGQGGQETQYF.

This clone has only a few counts. This chain uses TRBV15 with TRBJ1-2; the D is unclear. This CDR3 spans 14 amino acids. V was cut by 1 base and J by 4 bases, with 10 bases left in between. Per the germline V gene, CDR1 is LNHNV and CDR2 is YYDKDF (reference sequence). The CDR3 DNA is TGTGCCACCAGCAGAGTTTCACAGACCTATGGCTACACCTTC. It yields the protein CATSRVSQTYGYTF.

This clone was seen a single time. The chain employs TRBV5-6 and TRBJ2-3, with unresolved D. CDR3 length: 14 residues. Trimming took 3 bases from V and 2 from J, leaving 10 bases between them. The germline V gene encodes CDR1 SGHDT and CDR2 YYEEEE. CDR3 sequence reads: CASSSFTNTDTQYF. The DNA of the CDR3 is TGTGCCAGCAGCTCCTTTACTAACACAGATACGCAGTATTTT. Looking up the rest from reference TRBV5-6 and TRBJ2-3 gives the full variable domain: DAGVTQSPTHLIKTRGQQVTLRCSPKSGHDTVSWYQQALGQGPQFIFQYYEEEERQRGNFPDRFSGHQFPNYSSELNVNALLLGDSALYLCASSSFTNTDTQYFGPGTRLTVL.